This T cell receptor beta chain originates from a study of CD8+ T cells in alopecia areata. A few counts support this clone. Antigen specificity is unknown. The V end was cut by 5 bases, the J end by 5 bases, with 15 bases between. The CDR3 runs to 14 residues. CDR1 is LNHDA, CDR2 SQIVND, per germline (reference sequence). Investigators isolated RNA and reverse transcribed it into cDNA to act as the sequencing template. TCRdb keeps only in-frame clones here, not all; method: immunoSEQ multiplex PCR. The data show around 270,000 clones, 58% seen once. Treatment: oral pan-JAK inhibitor, 5-10 mg twice daily. Peripheral blood and lesional scalp punch biopsies were taken from alopecia areata patients. Findings of the study overall: How baseline CD8+ expansion relates to response remains uncertain (there was one nonresponder). Lesional scalp, notably in alopecia totalis/universalis, had clonality above that of normal scalp.

The starting material was CD4+ T cells sorted from blood, obtained at week 24, from a patient treated with tofacitinib. This chain joins TRBV19 and TRBJ1-1; D gene ambiguous. The source is a human donor with alopecia areata. CDR3 sequence reads: CASSPRTGSTEAFF. In nucleotides, the CDR3 is TGTGCCAGTAGTCCCCGGACCGGGAGTACTGAAGCTTTCTTT.